The 14 T cell receptor beta chains given below trace back to one sample, sequenced in a study of metastatic and nonmetastatic thyroid tumors. TCRdb re-called clones via MiXCR from the PCR reads. The data contain about 24,000 clones, 15% to 20% of them seen just once; the ten biggest clones take up about 4.2%. Ahead of thyroid surgery, no patient had received treatment of any kind. The source material was blood. The receptors come from a male donor with papillary thyroid cancer or a benign thyroid nodule (not recorded which). Some clones in this sample may be carry-over from other donors' samples.

This clone came up many times. The rearrangement joins TRBV29-1 to TRBJ2-1; 8 bases align to TRBD1. The germline CDR1 and CDR2 sequences are SQVTM and ANQGSEA. The CDR3 length is 16 residues. The V and J ends lost 4 bases and 5 bases, in that order; junction bases with no gene match: 13. CDR3: CSVVPWWTGSNNEQFF. CDR3 in DNA: TGCAGCGTTGTTCCTTGGTGGACAGGGTCGAACAATGAGCAGTTCTTC.

The table lists this clone with many counts. V usage is TRBV6-1 and J usage is TRBJ1-4; D unresolved. Germline values: CDR1 MNHNS, CDR2 SASEGT. The CDR3 covers 13 residues. V lost 5 bases and J 2 bases, leaving 6 bases between the germline ends. CDR3 sequence (DNA): TGTGCCAGCAGTTTACGCACTAATGAAAAACTGTTTTTT. It is translated as CASSLRTNEKLFF.

Concerning this clone: This may be a read error: a much more frequent sequence differs by one nucleotide. Within the sample, other DNA sequences also encode this same CDR3. The J gene is TRBJ2-3, the V gene TRBV9, with TRBD2 identical over 9 bases. The CDR3 is made up of 14 amino acids. CDR1 is SGDLS and CDR2 is YYNGEE in the germline V gene. CDR3 DNA sequence: TGTGCCAGCTCGACTAGCGGAGGCACAGATACACAGTATTTT. Translated, it gives CASSTSGGTDTQYF.

Turning to this clone: The junction shows a germline mismatch at one end, possibly a read error. The rearrangement links TRBV20-1 to TRBJ2-7, with a tentative D call TRBD2 (5 bases). This CDR3 region has 11 residues. Germline V gives CDR1 DFQATT, CDR2 SNEGSKA (reference sequence). CDR3 protein: CSTSPVDRQYF. CDR3 sequence (DNA): TGCAGTACTAGTCCAGTAGATCGGCAGTACTTC.

The rearrangement links TRBV6-1 to TRBJ1-2, with TRBD1 as a possible D gene (5 bases). The CDR3 consists of 16 residues. Germline-derived CDR1 and CDR2 are MNHNS and SASEGT. Trimming stripped 6 bases from V and 4 bases from J, with 21 bases between. CDR3 in amino acids: CASSQPSGNPAYGYTF. The CDR3 DNA follows: TGTGCCAGCAGCCAACCCTCAGGGAACCCTGCCTATGGCTACACCTTC.

This clone was recorded at least ten times. The rearrangement uses TRBV20-1 and TRBJ1-1, with D maybe TRBD1 (5 bases). Trimming took off 2 bases at V and 2 bases at J, with 12 bases between the two ends. CDR1 and CDR2 (germline): DFQATT, SNEGSKA (reference sequence). CDR3 size: 14 residues. The CDR3 here is CSARRGTVNTEAFF. The CDR3 DNA is TGCAGTGCTAGAAGAGGGACGGTTAACACTGAAGCTTTCTTT.

This clone was picked up many times. The chain recombines TRBV20-1 with TRBJ2-1; 10 bases fit TRBD2. The CDR3 is made up of 14 amino acids. Germline V gene sequence: CDR1 DFQATT, CDR2 SNEGSKA (reference sequence). V shed 4 bases, J shed 7 bases, and the junction held 7 bases outside the gene matches. Here the CDR3 DNA reads TGCAGTGCTACCGAAGCGGGAGGGAAAAATGAGCAGTTCTTC. Its protein is CSATEAGGKNEQFF.

The chain joins TRBV5-5 to TRBJ1-2; 7 nucleotides agree with TRBD1. Per the germline V gene, CDR1 is SGHKS and CDR2 is YYEKEE (reference sequence). J was trimmed by 9 bases and V by 2 bases; bases with no gene match: 10. The length of the CDR3 is 14 residues. CDR3 in DNA: TGTGCCAGCAGCTTTCAGACAGGGATATATCGCTACACCTTC. Amino acid sequence: CASSFQTGIYRYTF.

This clone came up many times. The rearrangement links TRBV29-1 to TRBJ1-1; possible D gene TRBD1, 5 bases. This CDR3 spans 14 amino acids. V dropped 0 bases and J dropped 3 bases, with 11 bases sitting between them. CDR1 is SQVTM and CDR2 is ANQGSEA in the germline V gene. Written as DNA, the CDR3 is TGCAGCGTTGAAGACGTAGACAGACACACTGAAGCTTTCTTT. Translation: CSVEDVDRHTEAFF.

By share, this clone counts as medium-sized (0.01 to 0.1%). The rearrangement links TRBV6-5 to TRBJ2-6; D might be TRBD1 (6 bases). The CDR3 runs to 19 residues. Germline CDR1 is MNHEY and CDR2 is SVGAGI. V gave up 2 bases and J gave up 0 bases, with 17 bases separating them. CDR3 coding DNA: TGTGCCAGCAGTTACGGTGGGGGCACCACCTACTCTGGGGCCAACGTCCTGACTTTC. Translated, it gives CASSYGGGTTYSGANVLTF.

This clone was seen only once. The chain combines TRBV11-2 with TRBJ1-5; no clear D. Trimming removed 6 bases from V and 5 bases from J, with 11 bases in between. CDR3 length: 13 amino acids. CDR1 is SGHAT, CDR2 FQNNGV, per germline. The CDR3 protein is CASSVSRYQPQHF. The CDR3 DNA reads TGTGCCAGCAGTGTGAGCAGATATCAGCCCCAGCATTTT.

This clone has ten or more counts. The chain couples TRBV4-2 to TRBJ2-1; 10 bases map to TRBD2. From germline, CDR1 is LGHNA and CDR2 YNFKEQ. The CDR3 extends over 16 amino acids. Trimming removed 4 bases from V and 8 bases from J; junction bases left unmatched: 11. The CDR3 loop reads CASSRQSGRAGYEQFF. The CDR3 nucleotides read TGTGCCAGCAGCCGCCAGAGCGGGAGGGCCGGGTATGAGCAGTTCTTC.

The chain combines TRBV24-1 with TRBJ1-3; D gene ambiguous. The CDR3 extends over 12 amino acids. The germline V gene encodes CDR1 KGHDR and CDR2 SFDVKD. V gave up 5 bases and J gave up 3 bases, with 4 bases separating them. The CDR3 spells CATSASGNTIYF. The CDR3 coding sequence is TGTGCCACCAGTGCCAGTGGAAACACCATATATTTT.

This chain uses TRBV20-1 with TRBJ1-5; D gene ambiguous. The CDR3 spans 13 residues. Deletions cut 2 bases from V and 2 bases from J, with 7 bases between. CDR1 is DFQATT, CDR2 SNEGSKA, per germline (reference sequence). CDR3: CSARSVGNQPQHF. CDR3 nucleotide sequence: TGCAGTGCTAGATCGGTCGGCAATCAGCCCCAGCATTTT.